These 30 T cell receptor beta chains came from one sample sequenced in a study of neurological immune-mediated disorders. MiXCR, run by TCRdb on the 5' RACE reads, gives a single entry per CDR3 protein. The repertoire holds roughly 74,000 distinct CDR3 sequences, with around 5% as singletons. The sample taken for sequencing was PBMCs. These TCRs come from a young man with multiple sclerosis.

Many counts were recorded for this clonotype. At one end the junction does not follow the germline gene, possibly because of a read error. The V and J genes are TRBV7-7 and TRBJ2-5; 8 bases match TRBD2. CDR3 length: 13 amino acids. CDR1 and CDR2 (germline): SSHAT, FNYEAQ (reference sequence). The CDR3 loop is CASSLSGRETQYF. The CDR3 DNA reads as TGTGCTAGCAGCCTGAGCGGGAGAGAGACCCAGTACTTC. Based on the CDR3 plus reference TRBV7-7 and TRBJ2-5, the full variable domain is GAGVSQSPRYKVTKRGQDVTLRCDPISSHATLYWYQQALGQGPEFLTYFNYEAQPDKSGLPSDRFSAERPEGSISTLTIQRTEQRDSAMYRCASSLSGRETQYFGPGTRLLVL.

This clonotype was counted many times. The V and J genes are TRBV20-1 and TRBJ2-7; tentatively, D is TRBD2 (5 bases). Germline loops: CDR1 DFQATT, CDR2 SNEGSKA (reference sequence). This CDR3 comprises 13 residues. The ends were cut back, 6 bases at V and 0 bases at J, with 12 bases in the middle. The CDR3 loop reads CSAAHGSSYEQYF. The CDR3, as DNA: TGCAGTGCAGCCCATGGGAGCTCCTACGAGCAGTACTTC.

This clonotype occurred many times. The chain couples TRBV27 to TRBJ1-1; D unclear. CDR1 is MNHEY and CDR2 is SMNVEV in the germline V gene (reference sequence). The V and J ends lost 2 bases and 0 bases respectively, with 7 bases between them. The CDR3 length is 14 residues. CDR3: CASSLRGLNTEAFF. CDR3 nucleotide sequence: TGTGCCAGCAGTTTAAGAGGGCTGAACACTGAAGCTTTCTTT.

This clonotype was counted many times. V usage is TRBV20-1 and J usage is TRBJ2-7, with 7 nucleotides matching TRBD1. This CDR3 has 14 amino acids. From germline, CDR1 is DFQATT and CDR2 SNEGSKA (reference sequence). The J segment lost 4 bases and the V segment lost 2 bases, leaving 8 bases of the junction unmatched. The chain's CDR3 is CSARRLQGPYEQYF. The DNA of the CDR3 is TGCAGTGCTAGACGGCTACAGGGGCCTTACGAGCAGTACTTC.

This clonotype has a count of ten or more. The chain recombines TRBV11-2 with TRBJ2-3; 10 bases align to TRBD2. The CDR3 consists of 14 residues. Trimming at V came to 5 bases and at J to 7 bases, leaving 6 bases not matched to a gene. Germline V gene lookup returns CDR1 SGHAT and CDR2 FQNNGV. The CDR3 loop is CASSPGLAFNTQYF. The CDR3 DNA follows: TGTGCCAGCAGCCCGGGACTAGCGTTTAATACGCAGTATTTT.

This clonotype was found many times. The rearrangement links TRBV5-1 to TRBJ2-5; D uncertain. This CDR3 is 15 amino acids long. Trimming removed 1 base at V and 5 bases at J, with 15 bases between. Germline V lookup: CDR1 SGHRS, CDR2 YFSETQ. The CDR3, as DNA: TGCGCCAGCAGCTTGCAGTTGCCTGTCGGGGAGACCCAGTACTTC. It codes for CASSLQLPVGETQYF.

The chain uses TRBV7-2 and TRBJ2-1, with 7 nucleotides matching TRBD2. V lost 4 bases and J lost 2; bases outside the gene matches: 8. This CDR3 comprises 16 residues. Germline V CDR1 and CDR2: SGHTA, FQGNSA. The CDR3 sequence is CASSYDFGLAYNEQFF. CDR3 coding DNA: TGTGCCAGCAGCTACGATTTCGGACTAGCCTACAATGAGCAGTTCTTC.

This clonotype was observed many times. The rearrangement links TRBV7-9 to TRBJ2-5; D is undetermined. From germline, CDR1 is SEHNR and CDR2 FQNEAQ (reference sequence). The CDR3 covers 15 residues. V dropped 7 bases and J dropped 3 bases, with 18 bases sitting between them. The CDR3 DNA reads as TGTGCCAGCACCCCCAGGCTGGCGCTCGAAGAGACCCAGTACTTC. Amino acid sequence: CASTPRLALEETQYF.

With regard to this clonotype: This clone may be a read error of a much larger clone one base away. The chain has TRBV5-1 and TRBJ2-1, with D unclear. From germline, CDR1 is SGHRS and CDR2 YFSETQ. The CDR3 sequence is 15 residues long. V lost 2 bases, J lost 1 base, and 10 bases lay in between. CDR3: CASSLRRRSYNEQFF. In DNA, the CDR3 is TGCGCCAGCAGCTTACGGCGAAGATCCTACAATGAGCAGTTCTTC.

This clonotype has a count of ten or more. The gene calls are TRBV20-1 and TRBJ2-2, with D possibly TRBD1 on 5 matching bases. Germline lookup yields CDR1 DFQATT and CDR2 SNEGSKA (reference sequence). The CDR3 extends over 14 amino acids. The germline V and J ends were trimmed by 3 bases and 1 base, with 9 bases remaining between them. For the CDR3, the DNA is TGCAGTGCTAGGAAGGGGCGGAACACCGGGGAGCTGTTTTTT. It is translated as CSARKGRNTGELFF.

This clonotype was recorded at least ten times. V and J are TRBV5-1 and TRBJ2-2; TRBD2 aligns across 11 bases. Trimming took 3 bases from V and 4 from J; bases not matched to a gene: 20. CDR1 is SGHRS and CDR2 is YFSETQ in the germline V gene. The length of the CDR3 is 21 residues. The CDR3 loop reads CASSSTLLASGGRFSTGELFF. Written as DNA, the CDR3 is TGCGCCAGCAGCTCTACTCTCCTGGCTAGCGGGGGGCGTTTCTCCACCGGGGAGCTGTTTTTT.

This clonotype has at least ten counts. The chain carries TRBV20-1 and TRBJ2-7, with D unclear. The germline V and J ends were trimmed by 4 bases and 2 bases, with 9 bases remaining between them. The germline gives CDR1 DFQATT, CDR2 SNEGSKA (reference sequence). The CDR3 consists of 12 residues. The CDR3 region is CSAIRPPYEQYF. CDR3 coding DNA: TGCAGTGCTATCCGGCCTCCCTACGAGCAGTACTTC.

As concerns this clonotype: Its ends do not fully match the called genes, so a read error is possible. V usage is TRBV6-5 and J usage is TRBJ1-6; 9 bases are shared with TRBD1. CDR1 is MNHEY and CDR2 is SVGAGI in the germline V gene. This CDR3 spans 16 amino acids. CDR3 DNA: TGTGCCAGCATTGACTATAACAGGGGGCGAAATTCACCCCTCAACTTT. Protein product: CASIDYNRGRNSPLNF.

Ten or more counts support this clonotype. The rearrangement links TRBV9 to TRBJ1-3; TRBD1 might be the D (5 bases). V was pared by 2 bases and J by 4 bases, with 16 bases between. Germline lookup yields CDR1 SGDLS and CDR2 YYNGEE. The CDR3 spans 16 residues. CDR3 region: CASSVGGAVRGNTIYF. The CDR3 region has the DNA TGTGCCAGCAGCGTGGGGGGTGCAGTCCGAGGAAACACCATATATTTT.

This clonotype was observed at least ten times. The CDR3 DNA is TGCGCCAGCGGACTTACAGGGGTCACAGATACGCAGTATTTT. Amino acids: CASGLTGVTDTQYF. The chain links TRBV5-1 to TRBJ2-3, with 7 bases that match TRBD1. This CDR3 has 14 amino acids. CDR1 is SGHRS and CDR2 is YFSETQ in the germline V gene. V shed 7 bases, J shed 2 bases, and the junction held 7 bases outside the gene matches.

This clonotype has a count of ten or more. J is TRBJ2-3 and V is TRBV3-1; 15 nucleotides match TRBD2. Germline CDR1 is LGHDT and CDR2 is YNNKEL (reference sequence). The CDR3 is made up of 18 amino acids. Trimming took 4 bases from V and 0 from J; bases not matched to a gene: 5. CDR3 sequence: CASSLGLAGGASTDTQYF. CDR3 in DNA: TGTGCCAGCAGCCTGGGACTAGCGGGGGGAGCTAGCACAGATACGCAGTATTTT.

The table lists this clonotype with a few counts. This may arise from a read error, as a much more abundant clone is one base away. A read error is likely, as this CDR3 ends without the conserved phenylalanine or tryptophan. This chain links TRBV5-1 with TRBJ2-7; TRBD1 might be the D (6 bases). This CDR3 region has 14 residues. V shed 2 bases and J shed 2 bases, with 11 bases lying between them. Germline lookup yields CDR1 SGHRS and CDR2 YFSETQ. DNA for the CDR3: TGCGCCAGCAGCTTAGTCCAGGGGCCCTACGAGCAGTACATC. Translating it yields CASSLVQGPYEQYI.

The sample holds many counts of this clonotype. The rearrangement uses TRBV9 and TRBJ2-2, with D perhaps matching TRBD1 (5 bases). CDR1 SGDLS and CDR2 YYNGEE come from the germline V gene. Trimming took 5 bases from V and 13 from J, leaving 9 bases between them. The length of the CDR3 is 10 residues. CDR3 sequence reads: CASSLRGLFF. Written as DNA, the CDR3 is TGTGCCAGCAGTCTAAGGGGGCTGTTTTTT.

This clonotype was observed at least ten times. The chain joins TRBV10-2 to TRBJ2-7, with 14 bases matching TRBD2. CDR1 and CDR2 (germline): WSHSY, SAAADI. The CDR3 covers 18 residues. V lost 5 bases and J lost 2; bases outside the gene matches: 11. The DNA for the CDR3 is TGCGCCAGCAGTACCTCCGGGACTAGCGGGGGATTTACCTACGAGCAGTACTTC. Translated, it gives CASSTSGTSGGFTYEQYF.

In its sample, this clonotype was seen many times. CDR3 region: CASSVGTLGGNEQFF. The DNA for the CDR3 is TGTGCCAGCAGCGTAGGAACCTTGGGAGGAAATGAGCAGTTCTTC. This chain uses TRBV9 with TRBJ2-1; D possibly corresponds to TRBD2 (6 bases). Trimming removed 0 bases from V and 7 bases from J, with 14 bases in between. Germline V lookup: CDR1 SGDLS, CDR2 YYNGEE. CDR3 length: 15 amino acids.

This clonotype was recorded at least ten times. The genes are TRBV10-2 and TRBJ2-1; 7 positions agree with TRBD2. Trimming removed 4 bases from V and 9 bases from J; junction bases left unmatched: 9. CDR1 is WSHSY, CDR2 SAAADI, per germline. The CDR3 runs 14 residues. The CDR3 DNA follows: TGCGCCAGCAGTGGGCTAGCGGTGGCGGGTGAGCAGTTCTTC. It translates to CASSGLAVAGEQFF.

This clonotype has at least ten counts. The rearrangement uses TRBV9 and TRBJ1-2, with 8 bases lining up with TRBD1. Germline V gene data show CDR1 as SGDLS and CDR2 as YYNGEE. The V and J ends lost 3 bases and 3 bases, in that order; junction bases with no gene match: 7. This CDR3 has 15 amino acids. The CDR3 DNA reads TGTGCCAGCAGCGGACAGGGGCGAAGGGACTATGGCTACACCTTC. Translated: CASSGQGRRDYGYTF. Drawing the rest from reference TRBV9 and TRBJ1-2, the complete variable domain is DSGVTQTPKHLITATGQRVTLRCSPRSGDLSVYWYQQSLDQGLQFLIQYYNGEERAKGNILERFSAQQFPDLHSELNLSSLELGDSALYFCASSGQGRRDYGYTFGSGTRLTVV.

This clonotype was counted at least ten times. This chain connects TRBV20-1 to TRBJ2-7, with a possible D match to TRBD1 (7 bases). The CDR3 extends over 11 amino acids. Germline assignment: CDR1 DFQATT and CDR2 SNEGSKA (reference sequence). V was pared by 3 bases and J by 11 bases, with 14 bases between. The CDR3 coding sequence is TGCAGTGCTAGGGAGGGGGCTAGCGAGTACTTC. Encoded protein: CSAREGASEYF.

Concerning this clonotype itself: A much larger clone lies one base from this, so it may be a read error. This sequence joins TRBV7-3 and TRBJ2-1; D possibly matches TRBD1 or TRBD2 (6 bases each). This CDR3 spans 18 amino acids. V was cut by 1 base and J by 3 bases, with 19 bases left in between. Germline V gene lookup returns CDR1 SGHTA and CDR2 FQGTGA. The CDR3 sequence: CASSLKIRGDMGYNEQFF. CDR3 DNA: TGTGCCAGCAGCTTAAAAATTAGGGGGGACATGGGCTACAATGAGCAGTTCTTC. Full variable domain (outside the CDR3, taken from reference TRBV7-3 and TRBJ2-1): GAGVSQTPSNKVTEKGKYVELRCDPISGHTALYWYRQSLGQGPEFLIYFQGTGAADDSGLPNDRFFAVRPEGSVSTLKIQRTERGDSAVYLCASSLKIRGDMGYNEQFFGPGTRLTVL.

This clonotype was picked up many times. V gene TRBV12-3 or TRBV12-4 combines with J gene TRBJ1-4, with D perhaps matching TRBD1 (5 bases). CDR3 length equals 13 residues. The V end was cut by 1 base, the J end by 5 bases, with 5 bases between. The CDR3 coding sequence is TGTGCCAGCAGTTTAGGACAGAATGAAAAACTGTTTTTT. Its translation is CASSLGQNEKLFF.

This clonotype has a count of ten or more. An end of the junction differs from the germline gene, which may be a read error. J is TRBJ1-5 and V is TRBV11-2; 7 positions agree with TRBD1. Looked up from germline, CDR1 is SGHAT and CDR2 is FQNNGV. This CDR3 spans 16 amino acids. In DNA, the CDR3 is TGTGCCAGGGGACAGCAACTTCTATATAGCAATCAGCCCCAGAATTTT. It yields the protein CARGQQLLYSNQPQNF.

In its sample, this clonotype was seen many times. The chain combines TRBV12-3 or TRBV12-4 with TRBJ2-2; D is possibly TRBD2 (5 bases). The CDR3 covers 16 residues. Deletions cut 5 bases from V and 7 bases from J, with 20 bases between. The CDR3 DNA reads TGTGCCAGCAGTAAGGACTTCCTCCAACGTTTCGGGGAGCTGTTTTTT. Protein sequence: CASSKDFLQRFGELFF.

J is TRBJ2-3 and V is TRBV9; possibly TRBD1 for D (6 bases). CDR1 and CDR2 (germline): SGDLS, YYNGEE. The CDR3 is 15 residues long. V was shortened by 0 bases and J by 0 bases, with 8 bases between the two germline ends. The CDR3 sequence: CASSVVGASTDTQYF. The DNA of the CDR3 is TGTGCCAGCAGCGTAGTGGGGGCAAGCACAGATACGCAGTATTTT.

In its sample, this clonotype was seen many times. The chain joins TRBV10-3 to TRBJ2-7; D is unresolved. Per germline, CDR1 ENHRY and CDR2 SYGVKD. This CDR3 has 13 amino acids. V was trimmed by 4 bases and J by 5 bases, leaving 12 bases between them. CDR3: CAISGAGSDEQYF. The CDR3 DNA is TGTGCCATCAGTGGGGCCGGTAGTGACGAGCAGTACTTC.

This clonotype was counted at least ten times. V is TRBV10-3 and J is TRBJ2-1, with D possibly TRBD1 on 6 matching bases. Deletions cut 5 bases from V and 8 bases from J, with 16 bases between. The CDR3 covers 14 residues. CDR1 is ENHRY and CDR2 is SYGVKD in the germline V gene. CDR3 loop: CAISSDIAGDEQFF. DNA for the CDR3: TGTGCCATCAGTTCGGACATCGCAGGGGATGAGCAGTTCTTC.